A single sample is the source of the 21 T cell receptor beta chains below, sequenced in a study of cytomegalovirus exposure and HLA in healthy donors. Generated by immunoSEQ multiplex PCR, the TCRdb table keeps only in-frame clones and is missing some. The table lists about 250,000 clones, less than 90% of them singletons. The sequenced material came from PBMCs. All receptors derive from a young man in good health and CMV-seropositive.

The rearrangement uses TRBV4-3 and TRBJ2-7; D is possibly TRBD2 (6 bases). The germline V gene encodes CDR1 LGHNA and CDR2 YSLEER. The CDR3 spans 13 residues. Trimming removed 5 bases from V and 3 bases from J, with 11 bases in between. CDR3 sequence: CASSGSGDYEQYF. Written as DNA, the CDR3 is TGCGCCAGCAGCGGTAGCGGTGACTACGAGCAGTACTTC.

The chain joins TRBV21-1 to TRBJ2-1; the listed D gene, TRBD2, was not tested against the DNA. TRBV21-1 counts as a pseudogene. This CDR3 contains 18 residues. The DNA for the CDR3 is TGTGCCAGCAGCATCCGTTGGGGATCACCACCGGGGTACAATGAGCAGTTCTTC. It is translated as CASSIRWGSPPGYNEQFF.

DNA for the CDR3: TGTGCCAGCAGCGTAGACCTGGGCAGCAATCAGCCCCAGCATTTT. Amino acid sequence: CASSVDLGSNQPQHF. The rearrangement uses TRBV9 and TRBJ1-5; D ambiguous. The CDR3 has 15 amino acids. Germline CDR1 is SGDLS and CDR2 is YYNGEE. V gave up 0 bases and J gave up 1 base, with 8 bases separating them. Looking up the rest from reference TRBV9 and TRBJ1-5 gives the full variable domain: DSGVTQTPKHLITATGQRVTLRCSPRSGDLSVYWYQQSLDQGLQFLIQYYNGEERAKGNILERFSAQQFPDLHSELNLSSLELGDSALYFCASSVDLGSNQPQHFGDGTRLSIL.

The genes are TRBV6-1 and TRBJ1-2; D is unclear. The CDR3 contains 13 residues. V lost 1 base to trimming and J lost 2 bases, with 5 bases between them. Germline CDR1 is MNHNS and CDR2 is SASEGT. The CDR3 region has the DNA TGTGCCAGCAGTGAAGGCAGGAACTATGGCTACACCTTC. This translates into CASSEGRNYGYTF.

V usage is TRBV10-3 and J usage is TRBJ2-7, with D hard to call. Trimming pared 3 bases from V and 0 bases from J, leaving 15 bases between. The germline V gene has CDR1 ENHRY and CDR2 SYGVKD. CDR3 length: 16 residues. Here the CDR3 DNA reads TGTGCCATCAGTGACTTGGCCAGGCTGAGCTCCTACGAGCAGTACTTC. Protein sequence: CAISDLARLSSYEQYF.

The J gene is TRBJ1-1, the V gene TRBV6-5; D is unresolved. The germline V gene has CDR1 MNHEY and CDR2 SVGAGI. The V end was cut by 9 bases, the J end by 1 base, with 12 bases between. CDR3 length: 13 amino acids. The CDR3 nucleotides read TGTGCCAGTTACGCCGACACGAACACTGAAGCTTTCTTT. Protein sequence: CASYADTNTEAFF.

Only one count was recorded for this clone. The chain joins TRBV5-4 to TRBJ2-5, with D perhaps assigned TRBD1 or TRBD2 (5 bases each). V dropped 4 bases and J dropped 5 bases, with 15 bases sitting between them. The CDR3 has 14 residues. Germline assignment: CDR1 SGHNT and CDR2 YYREEE (reference sequence). CDR3 in DNA: TGTGCCAGCAGCAACATAGGGGAGAAGGAGACCCAGTACTTC. Its translation is CASSNIGEKETQYF.

CDR3 loop: CAWSGPAGSNEQFF. As DNA, the CDR3 is TGTGCCTGGAGTGGCCCTGCGGGGAGCAATGAGCAGTTCTTC. This sequence joins TRBV30 and TRBJ2-1; possible D gene TRBD2, 6 bases. Germline-derived CDR1 and CDR2 are GTSNPN and SVGIG (reference sequence). Trimming shortened V by 1 base and J by 6 bases, and 13 bases separated the two germline ends. CDR3 size: 14 residues.

The V call is TRBV7-2, the J call TRBJ1-5, with D possibly TRBD1 on 5 matching bases. Germline V gene data show CDR1 as SGHTA and CDR2 as FQGNSA. The CDR3 runs 12 residues. V was cut by 4 bases and J by 11 bases, with 12 bases left in between. The CDR3 DNA is TGTGCCAGCAGCTCGGACAACTGGGCCCAGCATTTT. Translated, it gives CASSSDNWAQHF.

The V call is TRBV30, the J call TRBJ1-2; the D is unclear. The germline V gene encodes CDR1 GTSNPN and CDR2 SVGIG (reference sequence). The germline V and J ends were trimmed by 0 bases and 8 bases, with 10 bases remaining between them. This CDR3 is built from 12 residues. The chain's CDR3 is CAWSVASRGYTF. For the CDR3, the DNA is TGTGCCTGGAGTGTAGCGTCCCGCGGCTACACCTTC.

The chain carries TRBV23-1 and TRBJ2-7; TRBD1 might be the D (5 bases). TRBV23-1 is labeled an ORF, and its function is uncertain. The germline V and J ends were trimmed by 2 bases and 3 bases, with 14 bases remaining between them. The CDR3 consists of 15 residues. In DNA form, the CDR3 reads TGCGCCAGCAGTCAAAGGGGAAAGCAACACTACGAGCAGTACTTC. Encoded protein: CASSQRGKQHYEQYF.

This clone is a singleton in its sample. The genes are TRBV4-1 and TRBJ2-5; D perhaps matches TRBD2 (6 bases). V was shortened by 4 bases and J by 2 bases, with 14 bases between the two germline ends. Germline V gives CDR1 MGHRA, CDR2 YSYEKL. CDR3 length equals 15 residues. The CDR3 DNA sequence: TGCGCCAGCAGCCGATGGGGTAGCGGACAAGAGACCCAGTACTTC. It codes for CASSRWGSGQETQYF.

The chain employs TRBV5-1 and TRBJ1-1, with 8 positions matching TRBD1. The CDR3 is 17 amino acids. Per germline, CDR1 SGHRS and CDR2 YFSETQ. The ends lost 4 bases at V and 0 bases at J; junction bases unmatched: 11. The CDR3 is CASSVSGDRNMNTEAFF. CDR3 DNA sequence: TGCGCCAGCAGCGTGAGTGGGGACAGGAACATGAACACTGAAGCTTTCTTT.

In this sample, this clone turned up once. The rearrangement uses TRBV4-2 and TRBJ2-3; 10 nucleotides agree with TRBD2. The germline V gene has CDR1 LGHNA and CDR2 YNFKEQ. The CDR3 spans 18 residues. V lost 3 bases and J lost 6; bases outside the gene matches: 15. This CDR3 reads CASSQTIPSGSARDTQYF. The CDR3 DNA sequence: TGTGCCAGCAGCCAGACCATCCCTAGCGGGAGCGCCCGGGATACGCAGTATTTT.

The chain employs TRBV6-6 and TRBJ1-2; 8 nucleotides line up with TRBD1. The CDR3 totals 16 residues. The V and J ends lost 1 base and 3 bases, in that order; junction bases with no gene match: 7. Germline values: CDR1 MNHNY, CDR2 SVGAGI (reference sequence). The CDR3 DNA is TGTGCCAGCAGTTACTATACAGGGGGAAGAGACTATGGCTACACCTTC. Amino acids: CASSYYTGGRDYGYTF.

J is TRBJ1-1 and V is TRBV6-1; D perhaps matches TRBD1 (5 bases). V gave up 7 bases and J gave up 0 bases, with 12 bases separating them. The CDR3 has 14 residues. Germline V gene lookup returns CDR1 MNHNS and CDR2 SASEGT. The CDR3 protein is CASTPVGVNTEAFF. The CDR3 DNA reads TGTGCCAGCACTCCAGTGGGGGTGAACACTGAAGCTTTCTTT.

This chain uses TRBV6-5 with TRBJ1-1; 8 nucleotides agree with TRBD1. The CDR3 is 16 residues long. The V gene's germline CDR1 is MNHEY and CDR2 SVGAGI. After removal of 6 bases from V and 3 bases from J, the junction contained 12 bases not matched to a gene. In DNA, the CDR3 is TGTGCCAGCAGATACGCATACAGGGGGTTGGACACTGAAGCTTTCTTT. Its protein product is CASRYAYRGLDTEAFF.

The rearrangement uses TRBV9 and TRBJ2-7; no firm D call. Trimming removed 0 bases from V and 1 base from J, with 11 bases in between. The CDR3 is 15 residues long. Per germline, CDR1 SGDLS and CDR2 YYNGEE. The CDR3 protein is CASSVAGDASYEQYF. CDR3 DNA: TGTGCCAGCAGCGTAGCGGGTGACGCTTCCTACGAGCAGTACTTC.

The chain has TRBV9 and TRBJ1-2; TRBD1 agrees at 8 bases. The CDR3 extends over 15 amino acids. V was pared by 3 bases and J by 2 bases, with 6 bases of the junction left unmatched. Germline values: CDR1 SGDLS, CDR2 YYNGEE. CDR3 in DNA: TGTGCCAGCAGCGGAAGACAGGGGAGGAACTATGGCTACACCTTC. It translates to CASSGRQGRNYGYTF. Drawing the rest from reference TRBV9 and TRBJ1-2, the complete variable domain is DSGVTQTPKHLITATGQRVTLRCSPRSGDLSVYWYQQSLDQGLQFLIQYYNGEERAKGNILERFSAQQFPDLHSELNLSSLELGDSALYFCASSGRQGRNYGYTFGSGTRLTVV.

This rearrangement joins TRBV5-4 to TRBJ1-5; D possibly corresponds to TRBD1 (6 bases). The CDR3 length is 14 residues. V dropped 3 bases and J dropped 1 base, with 8 bases sitting between them. Germline V gene lookup returns CDR1 SGHNT and CDR2 YYREEE (reference sequence). The CDR3, as DNA: TGTGCCAGCAGCTCGGGGGCCAGCAATCAGCCCCAGCATTTT. Translated, it gives CASSSGASNQPQHF.

The chain is built from TRBV4-2 and TRBJ2-2; D gene unclear. Germline CDR1 and CDR2: LGHNA and YNFKEQ. The CDR3 covers 16 residues. Trimming left V 0 bases short and J 2 bases short, with 10 bases between. As DNA, the CDR3 is TGTGCCAGCAGCCAAGAGGTCGGAGTCAACACCGGGGAGCTGTTTTTT. It yields the protein CASSQEVGVNTGELFF.